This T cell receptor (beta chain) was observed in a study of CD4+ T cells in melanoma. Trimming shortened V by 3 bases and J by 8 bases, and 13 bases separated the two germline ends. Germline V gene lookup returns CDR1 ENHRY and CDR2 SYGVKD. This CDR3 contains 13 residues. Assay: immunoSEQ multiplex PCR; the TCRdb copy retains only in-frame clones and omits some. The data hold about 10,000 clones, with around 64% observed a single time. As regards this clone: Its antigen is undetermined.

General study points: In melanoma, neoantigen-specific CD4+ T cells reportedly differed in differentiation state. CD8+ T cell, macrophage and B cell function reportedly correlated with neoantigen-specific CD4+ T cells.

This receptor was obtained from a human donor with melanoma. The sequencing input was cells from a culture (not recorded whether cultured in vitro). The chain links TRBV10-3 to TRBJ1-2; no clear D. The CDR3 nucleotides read TGTGCCATCAGTGACCGGCCGAGTCAGGGCTACACCTTC. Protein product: CAISDRPSQGYTF.